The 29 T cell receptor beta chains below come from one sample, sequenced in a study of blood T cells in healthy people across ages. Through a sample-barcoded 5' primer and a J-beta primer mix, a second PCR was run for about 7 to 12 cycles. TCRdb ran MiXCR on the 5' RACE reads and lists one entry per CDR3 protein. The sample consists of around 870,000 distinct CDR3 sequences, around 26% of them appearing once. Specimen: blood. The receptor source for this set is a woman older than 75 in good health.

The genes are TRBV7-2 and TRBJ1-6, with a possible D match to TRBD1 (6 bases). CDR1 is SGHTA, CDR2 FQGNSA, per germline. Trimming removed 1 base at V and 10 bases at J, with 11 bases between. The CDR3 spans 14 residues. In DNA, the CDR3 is TGTGCCAGCAGCTTAGACAGGGTTCGATCACCCCTCCACTTT. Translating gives CASSLDRVRSPLHF.

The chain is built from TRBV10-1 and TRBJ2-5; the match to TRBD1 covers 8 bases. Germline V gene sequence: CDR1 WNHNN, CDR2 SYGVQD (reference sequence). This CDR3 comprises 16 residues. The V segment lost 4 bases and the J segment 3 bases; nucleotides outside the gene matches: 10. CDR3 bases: TGCGCCAGCAGTGCCACTCTCGGACAGGGTGAAGAGACCCAGTACTTC. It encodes CASSATLGQGEETQYF.

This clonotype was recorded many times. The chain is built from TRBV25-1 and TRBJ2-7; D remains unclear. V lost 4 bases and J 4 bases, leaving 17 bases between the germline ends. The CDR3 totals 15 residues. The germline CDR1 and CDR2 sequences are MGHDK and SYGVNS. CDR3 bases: TGTGCCAGCAGTGGCGGACCCGCAAACGATTACGAGCAGTACTTC. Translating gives CASSGGPANDYEQYF.

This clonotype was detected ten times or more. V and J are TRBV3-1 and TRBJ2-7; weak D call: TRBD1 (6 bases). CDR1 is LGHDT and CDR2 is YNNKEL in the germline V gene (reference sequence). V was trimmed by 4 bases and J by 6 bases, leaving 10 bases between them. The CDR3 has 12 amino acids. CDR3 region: CASSPQDSEQYF. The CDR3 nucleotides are TGTGCCAGCAGCCCACAGGACAGCGAGCAGTACTTC.

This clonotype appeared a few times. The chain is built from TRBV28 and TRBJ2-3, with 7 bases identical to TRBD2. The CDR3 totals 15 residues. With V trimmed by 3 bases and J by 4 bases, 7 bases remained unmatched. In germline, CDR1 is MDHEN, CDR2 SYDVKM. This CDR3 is CASSFGGGRADTQYF. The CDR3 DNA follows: TGTGCCAGCAGTTTCGGCGGGGGAAGGGCAGATACGCAGTATTTT.

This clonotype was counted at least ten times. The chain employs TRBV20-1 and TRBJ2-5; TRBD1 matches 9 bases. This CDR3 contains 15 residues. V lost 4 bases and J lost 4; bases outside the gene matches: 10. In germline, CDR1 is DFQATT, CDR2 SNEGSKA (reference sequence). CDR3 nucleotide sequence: TGCAGTGCTAAACCGGGACAGGGAGGCAGAGAGACCCAGTACTTC. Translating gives CSAKPGQGGRETQYF.

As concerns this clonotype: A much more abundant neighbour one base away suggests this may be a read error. Here the CDR3 DNA reads TGCGCCAGCAGCTTCCTAGCGGGGAGGCGAACAGATACGCAGTATTTT. This codes for CASSFLAGRRTDTQYF. This chain uses TRBV5-1 with TRBJ2-3; TRBD2 matches 9 bases. The CDR3 totals 16 residues. V lost 2 bases to trimming and J lost 3 bases; unmatched junction nucleotides: 7. CDR1 SGHRS and CDR2 YFSETQ come from the germline V gene. The whole variable domain, filled in from reference TRBV5-1 and TRBJ2-3, reads KAGVTQTPRYLIKTRGQQVTLSCSPISGHRSVSWYQQTPGQGLQFLFEYFSETQRNKGNFPGRFSGRQFSNSRSEMNVSTLELGDSALYLCASSFLAGRRTDTQYFGPGTRLTVL.

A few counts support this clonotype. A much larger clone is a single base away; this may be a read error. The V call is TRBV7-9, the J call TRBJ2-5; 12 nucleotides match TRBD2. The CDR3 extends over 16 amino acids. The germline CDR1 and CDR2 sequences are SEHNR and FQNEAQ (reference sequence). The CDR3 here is CASSPRTSGDQEAQYF. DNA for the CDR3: TGTGCCAGCAGCCCCCGGACTAGCGGGGACCAAGAGGCCCAGTACTTC.

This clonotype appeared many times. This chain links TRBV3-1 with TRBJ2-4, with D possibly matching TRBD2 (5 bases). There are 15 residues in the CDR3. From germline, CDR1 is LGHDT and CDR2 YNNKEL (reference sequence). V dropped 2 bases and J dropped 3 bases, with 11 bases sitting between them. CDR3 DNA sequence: TGTGCCAGCAGCCAACGGGGTGGCCACAAAAACATTCAGTACTTC. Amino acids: CASSQRGGHKNIQYF.

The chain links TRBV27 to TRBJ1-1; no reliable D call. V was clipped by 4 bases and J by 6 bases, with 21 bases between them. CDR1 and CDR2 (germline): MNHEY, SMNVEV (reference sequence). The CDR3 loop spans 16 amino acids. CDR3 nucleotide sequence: TGTGCCAGCAGTTCATCGCGCACCATAAGAGGATCTGAAGCTTTCTTT. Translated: CASSSSRTIRGSEAFF.

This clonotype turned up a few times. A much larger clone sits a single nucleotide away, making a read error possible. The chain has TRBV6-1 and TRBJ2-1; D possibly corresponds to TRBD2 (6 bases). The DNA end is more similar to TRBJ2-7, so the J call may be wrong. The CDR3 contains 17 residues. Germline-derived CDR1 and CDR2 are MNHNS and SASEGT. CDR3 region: CASSEAWVAATYNEQYF. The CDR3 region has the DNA TGTGCCAGCAGTGAAGCCTGGGTAGCGGCGACCTACAATGAGCAGTACTTC.

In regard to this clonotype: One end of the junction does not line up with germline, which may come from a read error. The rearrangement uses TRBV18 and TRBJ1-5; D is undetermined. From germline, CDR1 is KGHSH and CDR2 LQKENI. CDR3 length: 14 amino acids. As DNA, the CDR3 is TGTGCCAGCCCACCGGGCAATAGCAATCAGCCCCAGCATTTT. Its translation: CASPPGNSNQPQHF.

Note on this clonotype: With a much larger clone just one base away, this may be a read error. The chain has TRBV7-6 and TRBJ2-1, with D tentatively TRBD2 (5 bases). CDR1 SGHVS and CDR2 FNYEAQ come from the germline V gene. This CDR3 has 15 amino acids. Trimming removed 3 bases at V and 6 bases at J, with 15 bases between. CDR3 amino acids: CASSFNRATSNEQFF. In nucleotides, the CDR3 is TGTGCCAGCAGCTTTAACCGGGCCACTAGCAATGAGCAGTTCTTC.

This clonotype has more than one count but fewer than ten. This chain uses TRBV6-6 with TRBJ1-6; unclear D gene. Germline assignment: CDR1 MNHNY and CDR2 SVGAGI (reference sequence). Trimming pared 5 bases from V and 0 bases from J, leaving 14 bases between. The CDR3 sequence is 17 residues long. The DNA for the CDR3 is TGTGCCAGCAGTCAAATCCTTGGTAACTCCTATAATTCACCCCTCCACTTT. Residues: CASSQILGNSYNSPLHF.

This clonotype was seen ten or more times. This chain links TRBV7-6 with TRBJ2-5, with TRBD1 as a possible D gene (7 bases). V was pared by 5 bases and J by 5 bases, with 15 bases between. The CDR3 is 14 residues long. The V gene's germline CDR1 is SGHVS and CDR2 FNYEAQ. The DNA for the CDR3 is TGTGCCAGCAGCCACGCGGGACAGCGGGAGACCCAGTACTTC. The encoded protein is CASSHAGQRETQYF.

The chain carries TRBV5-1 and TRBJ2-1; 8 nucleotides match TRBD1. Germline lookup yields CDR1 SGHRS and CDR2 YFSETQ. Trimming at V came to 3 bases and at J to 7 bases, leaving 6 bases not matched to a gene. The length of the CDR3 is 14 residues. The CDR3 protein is CASSSQGAGNEQFF. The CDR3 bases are TGCGCCAGCAGCTCTCAGGGGGCGGGGAATGAGCAGTTCTTC.

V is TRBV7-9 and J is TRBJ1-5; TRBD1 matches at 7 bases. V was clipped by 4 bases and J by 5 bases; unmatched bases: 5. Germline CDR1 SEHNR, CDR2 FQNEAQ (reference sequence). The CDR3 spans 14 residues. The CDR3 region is CASSSQGIDQPQHF. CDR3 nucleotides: TGTGCCAGCAGCTCACAGGGGATCGATCAGCCCCAGCATTTT.

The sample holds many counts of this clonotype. CDR3 protein: CASSQVGDRAKNIQYF. Here the CDR3 DNA reads TGTGCCAGCAGCCAAGTAGGGGACAGGGCCAAAAACATTCAGTACTTC. The chain recombines TRBV14 with TRBJ2-4, with TRBD1 matching over 8 bases. Trimming cost V 1 base and J 1 base; bases outside gene matches: 3. CDR1 is SGHDN and CDR2 is FVKESK in the germline V gene. The CDR3 extends over 16 amino acids.

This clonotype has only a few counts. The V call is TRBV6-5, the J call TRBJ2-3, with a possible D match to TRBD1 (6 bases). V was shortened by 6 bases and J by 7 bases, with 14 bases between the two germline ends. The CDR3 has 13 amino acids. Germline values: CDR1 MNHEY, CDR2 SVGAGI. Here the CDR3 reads CASSPDRTNTQYF. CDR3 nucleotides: TGTGCCAGCAGCCCGGACAGAACCAATACGCAGTATTTT.

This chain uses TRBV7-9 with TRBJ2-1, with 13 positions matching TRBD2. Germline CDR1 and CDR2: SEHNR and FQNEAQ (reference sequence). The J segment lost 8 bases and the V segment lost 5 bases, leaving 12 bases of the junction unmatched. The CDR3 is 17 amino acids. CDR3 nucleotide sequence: TGTGCCAGCAGCACCACTAGCGGGAGGGCCGTTTACGATGAGCAGTTCTTC. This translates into CASSTTSGRAVYDEQFF. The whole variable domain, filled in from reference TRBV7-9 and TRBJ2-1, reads DTGVSQNPRHKITKRGQNVTFRCDPISEHNRLYWYRQTLGQGPEFLTYFQNEAQLEKSRLLSDRFSAERPKGSFSTLEIQRTEQGDSAMYLCASSTTSGRAVYDEQFFGPGTRLTVL.

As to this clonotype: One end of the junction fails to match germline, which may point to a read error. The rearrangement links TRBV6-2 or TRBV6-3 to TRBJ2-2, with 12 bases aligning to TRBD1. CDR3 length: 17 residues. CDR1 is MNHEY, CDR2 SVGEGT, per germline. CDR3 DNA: TGTGCCGGCAGGGGACAGGGGGCGAAAGGAAACACCGGGGAGCTGTTTTTT. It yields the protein CAGRGQGAKGNTGELFF.

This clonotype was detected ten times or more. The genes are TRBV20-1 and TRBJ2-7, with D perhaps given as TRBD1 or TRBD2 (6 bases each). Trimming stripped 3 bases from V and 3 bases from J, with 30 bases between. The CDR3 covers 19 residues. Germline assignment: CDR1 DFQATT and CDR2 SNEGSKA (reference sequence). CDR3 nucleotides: TGCAGTGCTAGGCCCACGGGGGCAGGGTTTTCCTCGGCCGGCTACGAGCAGTACTTC. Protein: CSARPTGAGFSSAGYEQYF.

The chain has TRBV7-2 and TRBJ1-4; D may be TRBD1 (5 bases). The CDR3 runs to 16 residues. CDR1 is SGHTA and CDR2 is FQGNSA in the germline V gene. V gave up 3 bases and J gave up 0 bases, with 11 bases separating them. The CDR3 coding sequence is TGTGCCAGCAGCTTGCGAGGGGTTGCAACTAATGAAAAACTGTTTTTT. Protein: CASSLRGVATNEKLFF.

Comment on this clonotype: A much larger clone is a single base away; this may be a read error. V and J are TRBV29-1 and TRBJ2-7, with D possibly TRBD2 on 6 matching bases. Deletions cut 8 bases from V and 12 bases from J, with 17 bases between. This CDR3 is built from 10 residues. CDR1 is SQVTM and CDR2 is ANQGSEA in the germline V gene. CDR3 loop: CSRGVPGRYF. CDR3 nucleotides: TGCAGCCGCGGGGTCCCCGGGCGGTACTTC.

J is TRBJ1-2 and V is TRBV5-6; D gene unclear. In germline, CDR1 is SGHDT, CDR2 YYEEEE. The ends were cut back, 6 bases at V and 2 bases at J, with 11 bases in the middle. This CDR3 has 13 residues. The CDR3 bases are TGTGCCAGCATGAGGAAAGGGAACTATGGCTACACCTTC. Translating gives CASMRKGNYGYTF.

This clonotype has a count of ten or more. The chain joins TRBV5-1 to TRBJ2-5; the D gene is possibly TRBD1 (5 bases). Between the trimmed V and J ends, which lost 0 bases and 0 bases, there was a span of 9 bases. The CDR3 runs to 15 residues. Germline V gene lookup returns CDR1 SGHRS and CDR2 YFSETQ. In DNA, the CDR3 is TGCGCCAGCAGCTTGGGTTTAGGGGACCAAGAGACCCAGTACTTC. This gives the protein CASSLGLGDQETQYF.

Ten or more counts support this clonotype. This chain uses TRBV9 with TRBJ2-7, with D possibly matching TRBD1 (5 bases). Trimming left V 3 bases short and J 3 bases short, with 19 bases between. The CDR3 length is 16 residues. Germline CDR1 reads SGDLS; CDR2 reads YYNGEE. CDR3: CASSADQGSSGYEQYF. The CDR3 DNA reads TGTGCCAGCAGCGCCGACCAGGGATCCTCTGGCTACGAGCAGTACTTC.

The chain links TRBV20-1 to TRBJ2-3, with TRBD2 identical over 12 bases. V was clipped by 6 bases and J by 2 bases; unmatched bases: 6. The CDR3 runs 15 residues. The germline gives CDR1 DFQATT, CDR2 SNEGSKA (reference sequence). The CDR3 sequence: CSARLAGAVTDTQYF. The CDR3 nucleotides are TGCAGTGCAAGACTAGCGGGAGCCGTCACAGATACGCAGTATTTT.

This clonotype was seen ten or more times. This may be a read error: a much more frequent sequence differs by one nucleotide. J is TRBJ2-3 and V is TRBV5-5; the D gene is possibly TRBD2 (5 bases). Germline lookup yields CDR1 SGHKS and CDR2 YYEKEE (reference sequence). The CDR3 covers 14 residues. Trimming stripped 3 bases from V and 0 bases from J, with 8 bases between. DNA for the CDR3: TGTGCCAGCAGCTGTGGGGAGAGCACAGATACGCAGTATTTT. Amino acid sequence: CASSCGESTDTQYF.